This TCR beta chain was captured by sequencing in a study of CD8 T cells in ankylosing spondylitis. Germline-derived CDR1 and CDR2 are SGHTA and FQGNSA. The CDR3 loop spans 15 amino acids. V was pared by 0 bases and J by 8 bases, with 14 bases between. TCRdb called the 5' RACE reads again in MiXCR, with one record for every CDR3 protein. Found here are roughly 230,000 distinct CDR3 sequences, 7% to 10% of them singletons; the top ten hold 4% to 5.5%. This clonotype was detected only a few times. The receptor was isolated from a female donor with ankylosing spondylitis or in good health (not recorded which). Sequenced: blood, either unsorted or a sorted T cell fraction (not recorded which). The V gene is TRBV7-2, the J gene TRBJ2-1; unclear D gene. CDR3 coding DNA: TGTGCCAGCAGCTTAGCTGCTAGTCCGTCCTATGAGCAGTTCTTC. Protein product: CASSLAASPSYEQFF.